This entry is about one T cell receptor beta chain. Germline V lookup: CDR1 SGHDT, CDR2 YYEEEE. V lost 0 bases and J lost 4; bases outside the gene matches: 12. The CDR3 has 18 amino acids. The data are from a study of shared T cell receptors in the human thymus. The repertoire was sequenced with immunoSEQ multiplex PCR; TCRdb's copy has only in-frame clones and lacks some. This repertoire shows roughly 550,000 clones, 70% to 80% found once; its top ten account for 0.01% to 0.015%. The data also belong to a second study, concerning human thymus T cells. That report notes: Donors consisted of healthy Finnish infants (having corrective surgery for congenital heart defects). Surgeons resected thymus tissue during corrective heart surgery. Blood and thymic repertoires both appeared biased in V and J gene usage. Related studies found that unrelated individuals share highly overlapping thymic repertoires.

This chain links TRBV5-6 with TRBJ2-1, with 8 bases fitting TRBD2. The TCR was taken from a boy younger than two with a congenital heart defect. What was sequenced was thymocytes. The chain's CDR3 is CASSLEHRVREAYNEQFF. DNA for the CDR3: TGTGCCAGCAGCTTGGAACACCGCGTGCGGGAGGCATACAATGAGCAGTTCTTC. Full variable domain (missing parts from reference TRBV5-6 and TRBJ2-1): DAGVTQSPTHLIKTRGQQVTLRCSPKSGHDTVSWYQQALGQGPQFIFQYYEEEERQRGNFPDRFSGHQFPNYSSELNVNALLLGDSALYLCASSLEHRVREAYNEQFFGPGTRLTVL.